Below are 6 T cell receptor beta chains sequenced from a single sample in a study of beta chain features in type 1 diabetes. The study reverse transcribed the entire isolated RNA, so it sequenced expressed TCRB transcripts. The data were produced by immunoSEQ multiplex PCR, yet TCRdb's version contains in-frame clones alone and is incomplete. The sample has under 550,000 clones, roughly 11% seen once; the top ten hold 0.045% to 0.05%. The sequencing input was naive CD4+ T cells from blood. These receptor sequences come from a woman younger than 35 in good health.

The gene calls are TRBV28 and TRBJ1-2; 7 nucleotides align to TRBD1. This CDR3 region has 14 residues. V trimming: 6 bases; J trimming: 6 bases; junction bases outside the gene matches: 10. Germline V gene sequence: CDR1 MDHEN, CDR2 SYDVKM. CDR3 in amino acids: CASSPRQGGNGYTF. The CDR3 DNA reads as TGTGCCAGCAGCCCACGACAGGGTGGAAATGGCTACACCTTC.

The gene calls are TRBV11-1 and TRBJ1-1; tentative D call: TRBD1 (5 bases). Germline V gene lookup returns CDR1 SGHAT and CDR2 FQDESV (reference sequence). V gave up 5 bases and J gave up 1 base, with 14 bases separating them. The CDR3 is made up of 15 amino acids. The CDR3 loop is CASSSQAGENTEAFF. The CDR3 DNA reads as TGTGCCAGCAGCAGTCAAGCGGGGGAGAACACTGAAGCTTTCTTT.

This chain connects TRBV5-1 to TRBJ2-3; D ambiguous. Trimming took 1 base from V and 0 from J, leaving 9 bases between them. CDR3 size: 15 residues. In germline, CDR1 is SGHRS, CDR2 YFSETQ. DNA of the CDR3: TGCGCCAGCAGCTTGCTGGGGAAGAGCACAGATACGCAGTATTTT. Its protein is CASSLLGKSTDTQYF.

This clone was observed a handful of times. The chain joins TRBV2 to TRBJ2-5, with D possibly TRBD1 on 6 matching bases. From germline, CDR1 is SNHLY and CDR2 FYNNEI. V was pared by 7 bases and J by 5 bases, with 17 bases between. The CDR3 has 14 amino acids. This CDR3 reads CASKGEFLEETQYF. The DNA of the CDR3 is TGTGCCAGCAAGGGGGAGTTTCTGGAGGAGACCCAGTACTTC.

This clone appeared a few times. V is TRBV30 and J is TRBJ2-3; TRBD2 matches at 12 bases. The V gene end was trimmed by 5 bases and the J gene end by 5 bases; junction bases not matched to a gene: 8. The germline gives CDR1 GTSNPN, CDR2 SVGIG (reference sequence). This CDR3 region has 15 residues. CDR3 amino acids: CAWVGLAGTRDTQYF. The CDR3 nucleotides are TGTGCCTGGGTCGGACTAGCGGGAACAAGAGATACGCAGTATTTT. Filled out from reference TRBV30 and TRBJ2-3, the complete variable domain reads SQTIHQWPATLVQPVGSPLSLECTVEGTSNPNLYWYRQAAGRGLQLLFYSVGIGQISSEVPQNLSASRPQDRQFILSSKKLLLSDSGFYLCAWVGLAGTRDTQYFGPGTRLTVL.

V and J are TRBV6-5 and TRBJ2-7, with D maybe TRBD1 (5 bases). This CDR3 has 15 residues. CDR1 is MNHEY and CDR2 is SVGAGI in the germline V gene. Trimming left V 8 bases short and J 3 bases short, with 20 bases between. The CDR3 spells CASSRRQGGVYEQYV. In DNA form, the CDR3 reads TGTGCCAGCTCCCGAAGGCAGGGCGGCGTCTACGAGCAGTACGTC.